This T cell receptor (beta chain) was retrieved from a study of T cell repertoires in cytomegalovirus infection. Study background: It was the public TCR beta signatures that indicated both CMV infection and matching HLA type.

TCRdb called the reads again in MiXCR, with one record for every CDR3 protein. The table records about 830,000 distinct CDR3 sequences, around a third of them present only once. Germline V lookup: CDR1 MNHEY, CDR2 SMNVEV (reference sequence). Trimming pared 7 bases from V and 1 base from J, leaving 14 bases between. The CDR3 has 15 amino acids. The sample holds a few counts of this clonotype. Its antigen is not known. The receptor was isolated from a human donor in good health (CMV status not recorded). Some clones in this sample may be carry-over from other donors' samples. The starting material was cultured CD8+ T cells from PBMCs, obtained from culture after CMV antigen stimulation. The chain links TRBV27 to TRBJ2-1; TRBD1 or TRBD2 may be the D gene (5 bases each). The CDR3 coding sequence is TGTGCCAGCAAACCTCTCGGGACGTCCTACAATGAGCAGTTCTTC. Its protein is CASKPLGTSYNEQFF.